Sequencing of this TCR beta chain was carried out in a study of blood T cell repertoires in COVID-19 (dated by TCRdb to the early 2020s). General notes on the study: Samples from collaborators originated in the United States, Italy and Spain and spanned both the acute and convalescent phases of COVID-19. The material from the prospective study consisted of cDNA or gDNA derived from T cells, B-cell-depleted T cells, or PBMCs. The dataset comprised deeply sampled blood TCRbeta repertoires from subjects exposed to, actively infected with, or recovered from COVID-19. The repertoires were released in a freely available public database meant as a resource for research on the immune response to SARS-CoV-2. The samples were drawn from two sources: the first 160 participants of the ongoing ImmuneRACE study, and some 1,300 subjects contributed by 6 global collaborators. A de-identified subject ID, COVID-19 status, age in years and sex were almost always included in the sample metadata. Where available, HLA class I and class II types were taken from metadata supplied by the sample provider and were not determined by assay-based typing.

In regard to this clone: The target of this receptor is not known. No quality values exist for individual bases; no much larger clone is one base distant.

Here is what the overall study found, with its caveats: The quantity of clinical and demographic metadata differed by source and by participant and was supplied without curation.

In the germline V gene, CDR1 corresponds to SGHRS and CDR2 to YFSETQ. V is cut by 5 bases and J by 4 bases, and the space between the germline ends is 17 bases. From the cysteine up to the phenylalanine, the CDR3 has a length of 15 residues. Here the CDR3 DNA is all that survives: 45 bases in frame from base 1. TCRbeta CDR3 regions were amplified from genomic DNA using the immunoSEQ Assay, a bias-controlled multiplex PCR. The source study handled its data this way. Nucleated cell counts per sample were estimated from amplification of reference gene primers within the assay. To quantify the absolute abundance of each unique TCRbeta CDR3 rearrangement, sequence reads were collapsed and filtered. For each sample, productive Simpson clonality was calculated as the square root of Simpson's diversity index across productive rearrangements. TCRdb's version of the immuneACCESS table is confined to in-frame rearrangements and falls short of the full clone set. An unresolved V gene accounts for under half of the shortfall where checked; the remainder is of unknown origin. That table gives V, J and clone size, and the DNA gave D and trimming. Counted in this sample were roughly 150,000 clones; about four fifths of them appeared once. The ten largest clones capture 11% to 15% of the sample.

The collaborating institutions used their own protocols to collect whole blood in K2EDTA tubes. For TCRbeta analysis, collaborator samples were shipped as frozen whole blood, as isolated PBMCs, or as DNA extracted from either sample type. The receptor comes from a woman of 80 years or more with acute or convalescent COVID-19. Recombination joined TRBV5-1 with TRBJ2-3, with no reliable assignment of the D segment. Sequenced: peripheral blood. The bases read TGCGCCAGCAGTGCTACTTTGAGCCCGGCAGATACGCAGTATTTT. Its coded protein is CASSATLSPADTQYF.